This T cell receptor beta chain was captured by sequencing in a study of blood T cell repertoires in COVID-19. The overall study: Sites in the United States, Italy and Spain provided acute and convalescent COVID-19 samples. Sources were T cells, B-cell-depleted T cells, or PBMCs; the material itself was cDNA or gDNA.

Germline V CDR1 and CDR2: SNHLY, FYNNEI. V lost 2 bases, J lost 1 base, and 12 bases stayed unmatched. This CDR3 has 18 amino acids. Seattle enrolled patients during active infection and tracked them longitudinally. Study processing details: Amplification with reference gene primers provided the estimates of nucleated cell counts. Sequencing was performed with immunoSEQ multiplex PCR; in TCRdb, only in-frame clones are kept and a portion is missing. V, J and clone size are those of that table, while D and trimming were read from the DNA. Here the sample spans a few hundred thousand clones, around 87% being singletons.

The source is a woman between 50 and 59 years old with COVID-19, enrolled during active disease. The genes are TRBV2 and TRBJ1-1; TRBD1 matches 8 bases. The source material was peripheral blood. This CDR3 reads CASSELGRGLDRNTEAFF. As DNA, the CDR3 is TGTGCCAGCAGTGAACTCGGCAGGGGGCTTGATAGGAACACTGAAGCTTTCTTT. The full variable domain, completed using reference TRBV2 and TRBJ1-1, is EPEVTQTPSHQVTQMGQEVILRCVPISNHLYFYWYRQILGQKVEFLVSFYNNEISEKSEIFDDQFSVERPDGSNFTLKIRSTKLEDSAMYFCASSELGRGLDRNTEAFFGQGTRLTVV.